These 15 T cell receptor beta chains came from one sample sequenced in a study of blood T cells in healthy people across ages. Primers used in a second PCR of about 7 to 12 cycles were a sample-barcoded 5' primer and a J-beta primer mix. From the 5' RACE reads, TCRdb called clonotypes with MiXCR, one entry per CDR3 protein. This sample yields approximately 900,000 distinct CDR3 sequences, of which roughly 50% are seen a single time; around 15% belongs to the top ten. Sequencing was done on a sample of blood. These receptors were obtained from a man in his thirties or forties in good health.

This chain joins TRBV7-2 and TRBJ1-2; 8 bases line up with TRBD1. The CDR3 covers 15 residues. The germline CDR1 and CDR2 sequences are SGHTA and FQGNSA. Germline trimming cut 4 bases from V and 8 bases from J; bases unmatched to any gene: 12. For the CDR3, the DNA is TGTGCCAGCAGCTCAGAAGGGGGCAGGGGGCAGGGCTACACCTTC. Translating it yields CASSSEGGRGQGYTF.

This clonotype was recorded a few times. The chain is built from TRBV15 and TRBJ1-5; the D gene is possibly TRBD1 (5 bases). V lost 6 bases, J lost 3 bases, and 21 bases lay in between. The CDR3 contains 17 residues. The germline CDR1 and CDR2 sequences are LNHNV and YYDKDF (reference sequence). In DNA form, the CDR3 reads TGTGCCACCAGAGCGAGGGGTTCTACCCCCTTCAATCAGCCCCAGCATTTT. Protein: CATRARGSTPFNQPQHF.

This clonotype has only a few counts. The chain has TRBV6-2 or TRBV6-3 and TRBJ2-7; TRBD2 might be the D (5 bases). Germline-derived CDR1 and CDR2 are MNHEY and SVGEGT. This CDR3 has 16 residues. The germline V and J ends were trimmed by 2 bases and 5 bases, with 19 bases remaining between them. Here the CDR3 DNA reads TGTGCCAGCAGTTACGCTGACGAGGGCTATCGAGACGAGCAGTACTTC. It encodes CASSYADEGYRDEQYF.

The chain links TRBV6-5 to TRBJ2-5; TRBD1 matches at 7 bases. The J call is doubtful: the DNA matches TRBJ2-4 better. The CDR3 consists of 16 residues. Germline CDR1 is MNHEY and CDR2 is SVGAGI. The CDR3 here is CASSPDRNGADDIQYF. CDR3 in DNA: TGTGCCAGCAGTCCGGACAGGAACGGTGCAGACGACATTCAGTACTTC.

There are many counts of this clonotype. The rearrangement links TRBV20-1 to TRBJ1-4; D gene unclear. The germline CDR1 and CDR2 sequences are DFQATT and SNEGSKA (reference sequence). Between the trimmed V and J ends, which lost 3 bases and 7 bases, there was a span of 9 bases. The CDR3 loop spans 12 amino acids. For the CDR3, the DNA is TGCAGTGCTAGCAATGCTCCTGAAAAACTGTTTTTT. Translation: CSASNAPEKLFF.

The chain joins TRBV4-3 to TRBJ2-7, with 10 bases matching TRBD1. The CDR3 is 15 amino acids. V shed 6 bases, J shed 7 bases, and the junction held 12 bases outside the gene matches. The germline gives CDR1 LGHNA, CDR2 YSLEER. The CDR3 is CASRRDGQGGNEQYF. The CDR3, as DNA: TGCGCCAGCAGGCGGGACGGACAGGGGGGAAATGAGCAGTACTTC.

The V gene is TRBV27, the J gene TRBJ2-5, with TRBD2 identical over 7 bases. This CDR3 has 15 residues. V was clipped by 5 bases and J by 1 base; unmatched bases: 7. Germline lookup yields CDR1 MNHEY and CDR2 SMNVEV (reference sequence). The CDR3 sequence is CASSLEWGGQETQYF. The CDR3 coding sequence is TGTGCCAGCAGTCTTGAGTGGGGGGGCCAAGAGACCCAGTACTTC.

The CDR3 loop is CASKGRNTYEQYF. The CDR3 bases are TGTGCCAGCAAGGGAAGGAACACCTACGAGCAGTACTTC. The V gene is TRBV12-3 or TRBV12-4, the J gene TRBJ2-7; D unclear. The length of the CDR3 is 13 residues. Trimming took 7 bases from V and 2 from J, leaving 12 bases between them.

Only a few counts were recorded for this clonotype. The rearrangement links TRBV29-1 to TRBJ1-1; D is uncertain. The CDR3 extends over 14 amino acids. V lost 3 bases and J lost 1, with 12 bases in between. CDR1 is SQVTM and CDR2 is ANQGSEA in the germline V gene. The chain's CDR3 is CSVDGRKTNTEAFF. The CDR3 nucleotides are TGCAGCGTTGACGGTCGGAAGACGAACACTGAAGCTTTCTTT.

Comment on this clonotype: This sequence may be a read error, since a much larger clone differs from it by one base. This sequence joins TRBV9 and TRBJ2-3; 10 bases agree with TRBD2. J lost 13 bases, V lost 3 bases, and 11 bases had no gene match. CDR1 is SGDLS and CDR2 is YYNGEE in the germline V gene. This CDR3 spans 14 amino acids. The CDR3 bases are TGTGCCAGCAGCGGGACTTTACTAGCGGGAACGAAGTATTTT. Its protein product is CASSGTLLAGTKYF.

The chain has TRBV7-2 and TRBJ2-1; D not resolved. The CDR3 runs 12 residues. The V end was cut by 4 bases, the J end by 12 bases, with 13 bases between. Germline CDR1 is SGHTA and CDR2 is FQGNSA. DNA for the CDR3: TGTGCCAGCAGCTCCGGAAGGAGCTCGCAGTTCTTC. Translation: CASSSGRSSQFF.

The rearrangement links TRBV4-3 to TRBJ2-3, with 8 bases lining up with TRBD2. With V trimmed by 3 bases and J by 0 bases, 11 bases remained unmatched. CDR3 size: 18 residues. Per germline, CDR1 LGHNA and CDR2 YSLEER. The CDR3 loop is CASSQKGLAGYSTDTQYF. The CDR3 DNA is TGCGCCAGCAGCCAGAAGGGCCTAGCGGGCTATAGCACAGATACGCAGTATTTT.

This chain joins TRBV29-1 and TRBJ1-2; D is possibly TRBD1 (6 bases). Trimming removed 4 bases at V and 6 bases at J, with 12 bases between. Looked up from germline, CDR1 is SQVTM and CDR2 is ANQGSEA. There are 12 residues in the CDR3. The CDR3 sequence is CSVARGVNGYTF. CDR3 in DNA: TGCAGCGTTGCCAGGGGCGTAAATGGCTACACCTTC.

This clonotype was observed at least ten times. CDR3 residues: CASSPPSDYSSYNTQYF. The CDR3, as DNA: TGCGCCAGCAGCCCACCATCGGACTATTCTTCGTACAATACGCAGTATTTT. The rearrangement links TRBV5-1 to TRBJ2-3; D is possibly TRBD2 (6 bases). Germline lookup yields CDR1 SGHRS and CDR2 YFSETQ. V gave up 4 bases and J gave up 7 bases, with 25 bases separating them. This CDR3 comprises 17 residues.

This chain links TRBV10-3 with TRBJ1-5; TRBD1 matches at 10 bases. Germline lookup yields CDR1 ENHRY and CDR2 SYGVKD. This CDR3 is built from 17 residues. J was trimmed by 1 base and V by 10 bases; bases with no gene match: 13. DNA of the CDR3: TGTGCCACCGGAGGTGACAGGGGGCTAGTCAGCAATCAGCCCCAGCATTTT. It specifies CATGGDRGLVSNQPQHF.